A selection of T cell receptor beta chains follows, all from one sample in a study of blood T cell repertoires in COVID-19. Profiled with immunoSEQ multiplex PCR; TCRdb holds only in-frame clones, not every one. The repertoire holds under 300,000 clones, with approximately 90% as singletons. Sequencing was performed on PBMCs or T cells enriched from blood (not recorded which). These receptors originate from a human donor in a cohort exposed to, infected with or recovered from COVID-19 (not recorded which). The donor label of this sample is uncertain. Both conserved end residues are part of each CDR3. The order of the fields is clone size, J gene, D gene, V gene, CDR3 DNA, CDR3 protein. The D gene is left open where the match is weak. Rows may omit the clone size; those that give it use once, few, many or a size class.

>once|TRBJ1-3|TRBD1|TRBV7-2
TGTGCCAGCAGCTTAGGGGACAGGGGGCCCAACTCTGGAAACACCATATATTTT
CASSLGDRGPNSGNTIYF
>-|TRBJ2-7|-|TRBV5-8
TGTGCCAGCAGCTTGAAGGGAGGATCCTACGAGCAGTACTTC
CASSLKGGSYEQYF
>-|TRBJ2-2|TRBD1|TRBV7-9
TGTGCCAGCAGCCTGAGGACAGGGGGCATGTCGGAGCTGTTTTTT
CASSLRTGGMSELFF
>-|TRBJ2-1|TRBD2|TRBV9
TGTGCCAGCAGCGTAGGGACTAGCGGGGGGCGGTCCTACAATGAGCAGTTCTTC
CASSVGTSGGRSYNEQFF
>-|TRBJ1-4|-|TRBV4-1
TGCGCCAGCAGCCAAACAGTGAAGGAAAGCGAAAAACTGTTTTTT
CASSQTVKESEKLFF
>-|TRBJ1-3|-|TRBV6-1
TGTGCCAGCAGTGACCCGGGAGGGCGGACTGGAAACACCATATATTTT
CASSDPGGRTGNTIYF
>-|TRBJ2-1|-|TRBV6-5
TGTGCCAGCAGTTACTCGACTCGCTACAATGAGCAGTTCTTC
CASSYSTRYNEQFF
>-|TRBJ2-7|-|TRBV3-1/TRBV3-2
TGTGCCAGCAGCGACAGGCTCTACGAGCAGTACTTC
CASSDRLYEQYF
>-|TRBJ1-3|-|TRBV30
TGTGCCTGGAGAGCCATGGCACAGAGCTCTGGAAACACCATATATTTT
CAWRAMAQSSGNTIYF
>-|TRBJ2-5|-|TRBV10-2
TGCGCCAGCACCCGGGGTAGCCAAGAGACCCAGTACTTC
CASTRGSQETQYF
>-|TRBJ1-5|-|TRBV6-1
TGTGCCAGCAGTGAAGAAACAGGGACTAGCAATCAGCCCCAGCATTTT
CASSEETGTSNQPQHF
>-|TRBJ1-1|-|TRBV3-1/TRBV3-2
TGTGCCAGCAGCCAGCGGCGGGGTAACACTGAAGCTTTCTTT
CASSQRRGNTEAFF
>-|TRBJ1-1|-|TRBV11-2
TGTGCCAGCAGCTTAGATGTGGGGGCTGACACTGAAGCTTTCTTT
CASSLDVGADTEAFF
>-|TRBJ2-3|TRBD2|TRBV19
TGTGCCAGCACTTTAAGACTAGCGGGCACAGATACGCAGTATTTT
CASTLRLAGTDTQYF
>-|TRBJ1-5|-|TRBV28
TGTGCCAGCAGTCCACGGGAGGGGCAGGGGTTCAATCAGCCCCAGCATTTT
CASSPREGQGFNQPQHF